This section outlines one TCR beta chain sequence together with its context. The antigen is not known. This record comes from a study of breast tumors, draining lymph nodes, adjacent tissues. Study outcomes and limitations: Findings are consistent with lymph node origin and intratumoral expansion of most tumor T cells. Data only fit, rather than demonstrated, lymph node origin of most tumor T cells. Compared with basal-like, luminal-like tumors shared significantly more repertoire with nontumor tissue.

TCRdb used MiXCR to reprocess the multiplex PCR reads, holding one entry per CDR3 protein. The sample records approximately 210,000 distinct CDR3 sequences, around 35% being singletons. Axillary draining lymph nodes of breast cancer patients supplied the node samples. The receptor was derived from a female donor with breast cancer. Some clones in this sample may be carry-over from other donors' samples. Sequencing input: axillary lymph node tissue.

CDR3 region: CASRLTVSYGYTF. For the CDR3, the DNA is TGCGCCAGCAGACTGACAGTGAGCTATGGCTACACCTTC. The chain joins TRBV5-1 to TRBJ1-2; TRBD1 is a possible D gene (5 bases). Germline loops: CDR1 SGHRS, CDR2 YFSETQ. V dropped 5 bases and J dropped 4 bases, with 12 bases sitting between them. The CDR3 runs to 13 residues.